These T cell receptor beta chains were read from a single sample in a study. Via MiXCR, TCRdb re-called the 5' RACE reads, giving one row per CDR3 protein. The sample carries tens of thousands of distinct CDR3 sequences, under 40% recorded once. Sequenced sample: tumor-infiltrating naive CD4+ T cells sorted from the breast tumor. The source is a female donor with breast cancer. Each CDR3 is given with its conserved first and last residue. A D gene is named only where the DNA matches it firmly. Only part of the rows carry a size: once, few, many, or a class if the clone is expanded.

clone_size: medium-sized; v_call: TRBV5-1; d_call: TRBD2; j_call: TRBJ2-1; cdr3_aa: CASSLDVPGTSVPEQFF; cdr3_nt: TGCGCCAGCAGCTTGGACGTCCCCGGGACTAGCGTCCCTGAGCAGTTCTTC
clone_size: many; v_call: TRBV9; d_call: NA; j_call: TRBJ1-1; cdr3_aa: CASSVGGVLNTEAFF; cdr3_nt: TGTGCCAGCAGCGTAGGAGGGGTATTGAACACTGAAGCTTTCTTT
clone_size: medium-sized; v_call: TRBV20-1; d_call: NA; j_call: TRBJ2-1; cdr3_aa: CSASPLGDSGRNEQFF; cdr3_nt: TGCAGTGCTAGTCCTTTAGGGGACTCCGGTCGAAATGAGCAGTTCTTC
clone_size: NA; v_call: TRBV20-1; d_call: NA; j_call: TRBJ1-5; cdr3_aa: CSASGRYNQPQHF; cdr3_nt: TGCAGTGCTAGTGGGAGGTACAATCAGCCCCAGCATTTT
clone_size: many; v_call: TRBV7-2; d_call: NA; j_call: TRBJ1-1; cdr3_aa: CASRASGDTEAFF; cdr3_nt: TGTGCCAGCAGAGCCTCAGGGGACACTGAAGCTTTCTTT
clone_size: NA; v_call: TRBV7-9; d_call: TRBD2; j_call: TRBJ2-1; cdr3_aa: CASSLAATSNNEQFF; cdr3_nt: TGTGCCAGCAGTTTAGCGGCGACTAGCAACAATGAGCAGTTCTTC
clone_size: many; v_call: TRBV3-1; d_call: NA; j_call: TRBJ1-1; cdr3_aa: CASSFRQNTEAFF; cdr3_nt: TGTGCCAGCAGCTTCCGACAGAACACTGAAGCTTTCTTT
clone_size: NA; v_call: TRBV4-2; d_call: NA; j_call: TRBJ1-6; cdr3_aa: CASSQDWTEGSPLHF; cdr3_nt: TGTGCCAGCAGCCAAGATTGGACGGAAGGTTCACCCCTCCACTTT
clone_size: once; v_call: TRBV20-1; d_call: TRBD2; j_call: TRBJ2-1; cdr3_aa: CSALAGGPSHEQFF; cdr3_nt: TGCAGTGCTCTAGCGGGAGGGCCTTCACACGAGCAGTTCTTC
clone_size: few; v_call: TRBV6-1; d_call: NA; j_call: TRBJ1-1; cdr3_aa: CASSVHRGTEAFF; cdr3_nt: TGTGCCAGCAGTGTCCACAGAGGGACTGAAGCTTTCTTT
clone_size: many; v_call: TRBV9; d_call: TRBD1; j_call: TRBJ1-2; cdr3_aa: CASSGRQGSRGYTF; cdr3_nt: TGTGCCAGCAGCGGACGACAGGGATCACGCGGCTACACCTTC
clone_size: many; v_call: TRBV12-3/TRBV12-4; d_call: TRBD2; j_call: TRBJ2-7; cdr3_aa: CASSVSGNYYEQYF; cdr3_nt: TGTGCCAGCAGTGTTAGCGGGAATTACTACGAGCAGTACTTC
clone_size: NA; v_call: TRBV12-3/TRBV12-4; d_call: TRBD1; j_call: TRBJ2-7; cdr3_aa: CASSRTGTRYEQYF; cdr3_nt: TGTGCCAGCAGTCGGACAGGGACTCGATACGAGCAGTACTTC
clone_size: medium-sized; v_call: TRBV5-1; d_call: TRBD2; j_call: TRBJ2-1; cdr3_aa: CASSPSSGTSYNEQFF; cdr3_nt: TGCGCCAGCAGCCCCTCTAGCGGGACATCCTACAATGAGCAGTTCTTC
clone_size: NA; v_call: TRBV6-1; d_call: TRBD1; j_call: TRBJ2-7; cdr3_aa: CASRGTGTGDYEQYF; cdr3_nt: TGTGCCAGCAGGGGAACCGGGACAGGAGACTACGAGCAGTACTTC
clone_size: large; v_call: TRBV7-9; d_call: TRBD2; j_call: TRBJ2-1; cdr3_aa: CASSPAGTRNEQFF; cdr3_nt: TGTGCCAGCAGCCCCGCCGGGACTAGAAATGAGCAGTTCTTC
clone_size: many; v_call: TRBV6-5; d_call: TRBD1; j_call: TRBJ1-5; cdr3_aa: CASSYRQGGEPQHF; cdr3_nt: TGTGCCAGCAGTTACAGACAGGGGGGAGAGCCCCAGCATTTT
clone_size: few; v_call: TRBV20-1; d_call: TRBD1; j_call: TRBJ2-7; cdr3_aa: CSARVPTGFVEQYF; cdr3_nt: TGCAGTGCTAGAGTGCCGACAGGGTTTGTCGAGCAGTACTTC
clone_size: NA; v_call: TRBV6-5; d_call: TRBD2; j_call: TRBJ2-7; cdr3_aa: CASKIPGGPGEQYF; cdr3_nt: TGTGCCAGCAAGATACCGGGAGGGCCGGGTGAGCAGTACTTC
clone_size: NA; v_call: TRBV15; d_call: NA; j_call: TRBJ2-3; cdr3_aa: CATSRDRGGEGTDTQYF; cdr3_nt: TGTGCCACCAGCAGAGATCGAGGAGGGGAGGGCACAGATACGCAGTATTTT
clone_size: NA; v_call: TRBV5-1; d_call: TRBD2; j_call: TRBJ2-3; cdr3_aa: CASSLGLTGGATDTQYF; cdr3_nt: TGCGCCAGCAGCTTGGGTCTCACGGGAGGGGCCACAGATACGCAGTATTTT
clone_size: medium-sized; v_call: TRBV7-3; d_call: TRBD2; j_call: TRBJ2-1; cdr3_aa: CASSLAGGPYNEQFF; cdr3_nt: TGTGCCAGCAGCTTAGCGGGAGGCCCCTACAATGAGCAGTTCTTC
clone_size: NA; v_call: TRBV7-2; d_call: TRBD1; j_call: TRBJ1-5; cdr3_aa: CASCSLDRRNQPQHF; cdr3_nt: TGTGCCAGCTGCTCCTTGGACAGGAGGAATCAGCCCCAGCATTTT
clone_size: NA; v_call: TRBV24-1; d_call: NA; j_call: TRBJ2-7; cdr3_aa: CATSAWWGELQRLGGEQYF; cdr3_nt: TGTGCCACCAGTGCCTGGTGGGGGGAACTACAGCGTTTAGGGGGGGAGCAGTACTTC
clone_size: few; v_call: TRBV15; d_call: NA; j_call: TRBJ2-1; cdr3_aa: CATRSTDYNEQFF; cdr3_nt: TGTGCCACCAGAAGTACAGACTACAATGAGCAGTTCTTC
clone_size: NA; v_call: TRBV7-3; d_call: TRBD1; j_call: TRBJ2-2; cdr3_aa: CASSDRGGELFF; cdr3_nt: TGTGCCAGCAGCGACAGGGGCGGGGAGCTGTTTTTT
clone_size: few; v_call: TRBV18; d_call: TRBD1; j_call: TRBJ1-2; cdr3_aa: CASSGDAVDRENGYTF; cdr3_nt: TGTGCCAGCTCGGGAGACGCAGTGGACAGGGAAAATGGCTACACCTTC
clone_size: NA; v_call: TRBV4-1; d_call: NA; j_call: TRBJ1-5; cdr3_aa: CASSQGDGLNQPQHF; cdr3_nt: TGCGCCAGCAGCCAAGGTGACGGTTTAAATCAGCCCCAGCATTTT
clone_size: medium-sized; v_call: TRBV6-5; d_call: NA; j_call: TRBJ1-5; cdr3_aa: CASSPSSYGAPHF; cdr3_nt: TGTGCCAGCAGTCCCTCGTCGTACGGGGCCCCGCATTTT
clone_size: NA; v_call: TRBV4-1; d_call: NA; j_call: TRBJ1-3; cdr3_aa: CASSQEILISGNTIYF; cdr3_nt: TGCGCCAGCAGCCAAGAGATCCTTATCTCTGGAAACACCATATATTTT
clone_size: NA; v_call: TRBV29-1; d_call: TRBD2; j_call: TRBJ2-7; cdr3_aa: CSVWSAGEQYF; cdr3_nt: TGCAGCGTTTGGTCAGCGGGGGAGCAGTACTTC
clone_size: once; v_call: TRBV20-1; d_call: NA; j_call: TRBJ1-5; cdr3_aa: CSARGPGYTSNQPRHF; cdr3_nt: TGCAGTGCTAGAGGCCCGGGATATACTAGCAATCAGCCCCGGCATTTC
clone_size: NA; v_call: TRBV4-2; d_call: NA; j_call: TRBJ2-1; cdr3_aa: CASSPSWSFGSGNEQFF; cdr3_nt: TGTGCCAGCAGCCCGAGTTGGTCCTTTGGCTCGGGCAATGAGCAGTTCTTC
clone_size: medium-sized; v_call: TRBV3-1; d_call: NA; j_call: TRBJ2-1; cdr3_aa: CASSQDGLAFNEQFF; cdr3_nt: TGTGCCAGCAGCCAAGACGGGCTAGCGTTCAATGAGCAGTTCTTC
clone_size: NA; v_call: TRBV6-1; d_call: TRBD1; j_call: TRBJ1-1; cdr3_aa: CASSSQGLFSTEAFF; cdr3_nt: TGTGCCAGCAGTTCACAGGGGTTATTTTCCACTGAAGCTTTCTTT
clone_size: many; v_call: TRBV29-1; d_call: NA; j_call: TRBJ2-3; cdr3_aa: CAIPDTQYF; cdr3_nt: TGCGCGATTCCAGATACGCAGTATTTT
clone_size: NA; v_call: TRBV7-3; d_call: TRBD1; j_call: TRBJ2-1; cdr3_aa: CASSLTWDRINNEQFF; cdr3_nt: TGTGCCAGCAGCTTAACGTGGGACAGGATTAACAATGAGCAGTTCTTC
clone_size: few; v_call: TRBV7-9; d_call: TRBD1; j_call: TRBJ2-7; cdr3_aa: CASSLIGRTGLAYEQYF; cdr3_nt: TGTGCCAGCAGCTTAATCGGCCGGACAGGATTAGCCTACGAGCAGTACTTC
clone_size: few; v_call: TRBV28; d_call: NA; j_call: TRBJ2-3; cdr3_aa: CASSAPRGSTDTQYF; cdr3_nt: TGTGCCAGCAGTGCCCCTCGGGGGAGCACAGATACGCAGTATTTT
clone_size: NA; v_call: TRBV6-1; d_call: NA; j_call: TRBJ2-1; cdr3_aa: CASTTSAREQFF; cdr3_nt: TGTGCCAGCACGACTTCGGCTCGGGAGCAGTTCTTC
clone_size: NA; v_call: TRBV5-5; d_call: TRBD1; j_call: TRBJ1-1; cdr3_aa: CASSRTGAKNTEAFF; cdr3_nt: TGTGCCAGCAGCCGGACAGGGGCGAAAAACACTGAAGCTTTCTTT
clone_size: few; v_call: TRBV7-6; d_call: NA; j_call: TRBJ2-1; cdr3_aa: CASRPQGRNEQFF; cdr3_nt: TGTGCCAGCAGACCACAGGGGAGGAATGAGCAGTTCTTC
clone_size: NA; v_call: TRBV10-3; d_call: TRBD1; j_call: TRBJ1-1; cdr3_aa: CAIKGQGSEAFF; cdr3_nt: TGTGCCATCAAAGGACAGGGCTCTGAAGCTTTCTTT
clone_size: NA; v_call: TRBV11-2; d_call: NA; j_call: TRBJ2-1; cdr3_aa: CASSLDLVANEQLF; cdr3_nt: TGTGCCAGCAGCTTAGATTTGGTAGCGAATGAGCAGCTCTTC
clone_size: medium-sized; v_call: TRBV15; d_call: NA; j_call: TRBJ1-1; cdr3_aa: CATSRDRGGTEAFF; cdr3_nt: TGTGCCACCAGCAGAGATCGGGGGGGGACTGAAGCTTTCTTT
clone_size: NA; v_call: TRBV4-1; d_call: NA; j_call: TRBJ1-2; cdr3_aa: CASSQDAAGGRGNYGYTF; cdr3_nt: TGCGCCAGCAGCCAAGATGCCGCGGGCGGCAGGGGTAACTATGGCTACACCTTC
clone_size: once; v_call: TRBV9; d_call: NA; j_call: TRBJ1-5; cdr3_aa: CASSPGGREGDQPQHF; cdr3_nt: TGTGCCAGCAGCCCCGGGGGGAGGGAAGGAGATCAGCCCCAGCATTTT
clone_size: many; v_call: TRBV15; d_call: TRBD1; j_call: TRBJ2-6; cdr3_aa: CATRGDRSSGANVLTF; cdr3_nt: TGTGCCACCAGGGGGGACAGAAGCTCTGGGGCCAACGTCCTGACTTTC
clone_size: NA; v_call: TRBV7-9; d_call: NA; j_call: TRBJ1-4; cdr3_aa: CASSTPRRQEGKLFF; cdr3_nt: TGTGCCAGCAGCACACCGAGAAGGCAAGAGGGAAAACTGTTTTTT
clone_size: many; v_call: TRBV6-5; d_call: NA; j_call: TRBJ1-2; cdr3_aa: CASSPPGRGRYGYTF; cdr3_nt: TGTGCCAGCAGTCCACCGGGACGCGGTCGGTATGGCTACACCTTC
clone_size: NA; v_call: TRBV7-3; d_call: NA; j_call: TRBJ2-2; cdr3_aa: CASSLTGNTGELFF; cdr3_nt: TGTGCCAGCAGCTTAACAGGCAACACCGGGGAGCTGTTTTTT
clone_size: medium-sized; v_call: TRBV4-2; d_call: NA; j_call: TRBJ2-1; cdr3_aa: CASSQHQDSVNVQFF; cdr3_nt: TGTGCCAGCAGCCAGCATCAAGACAGTGTAAATGTGCAGTTCTTC
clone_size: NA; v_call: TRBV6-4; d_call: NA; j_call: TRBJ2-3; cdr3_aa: CASSRASTDTQYF; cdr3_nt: TGTGCCAGCAGTCGTGCTAGCACAGATACGCAGTATTTT
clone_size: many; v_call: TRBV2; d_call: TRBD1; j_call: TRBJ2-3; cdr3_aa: CAITLGTGRTDTQYF; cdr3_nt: TGTGCCATCACCCTCGGGACAGGACGCACAGATACGCAGTATTTT
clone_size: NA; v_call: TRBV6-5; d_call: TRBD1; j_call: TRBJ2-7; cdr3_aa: CAGSYSGTGTYEQNF; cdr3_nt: TGTGCCGGCAGTTACTCGGGGACAGGGACCTACGAGCAGAACTTC
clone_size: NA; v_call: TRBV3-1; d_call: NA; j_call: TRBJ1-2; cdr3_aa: CASSPQMAANYGYTF; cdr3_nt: TGTGCCAGCAGCCCCCAGATGGCGGCTAACTATGGCTACACCTTC
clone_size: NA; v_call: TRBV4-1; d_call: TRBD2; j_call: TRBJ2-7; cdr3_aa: CASSHPWTSGRRSYEQYF; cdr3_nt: TGCGCCAGCAGCCATCCTTGGACTAGCGGGAGGCGGTCCTACGAGCAGTACTTC
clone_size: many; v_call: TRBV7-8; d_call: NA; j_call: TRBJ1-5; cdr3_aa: CASSLGGYYSNQPQHF; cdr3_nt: TGTGCCAGCAGCTTAGGTGGATATTATAGCAATCAGCCCCAGCATTTT
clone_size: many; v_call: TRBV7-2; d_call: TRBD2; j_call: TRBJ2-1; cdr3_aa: CASSRHPPGLAGTEQFF; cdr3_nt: TGTGCCAGCAGCCGCCATCCACCGGGACTAGCGGGAACCGAGCAGTTCTTC